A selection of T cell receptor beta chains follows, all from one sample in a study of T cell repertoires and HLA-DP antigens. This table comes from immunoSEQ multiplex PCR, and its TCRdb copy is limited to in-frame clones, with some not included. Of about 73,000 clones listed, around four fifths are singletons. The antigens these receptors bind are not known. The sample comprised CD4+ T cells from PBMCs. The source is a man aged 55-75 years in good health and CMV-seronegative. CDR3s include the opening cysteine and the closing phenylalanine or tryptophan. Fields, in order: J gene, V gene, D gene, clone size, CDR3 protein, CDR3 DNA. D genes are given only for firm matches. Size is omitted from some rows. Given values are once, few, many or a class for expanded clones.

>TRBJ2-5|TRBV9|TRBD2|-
CASSYQRGAETQYF
TGTGCCAGCAGCTACCAGCGGGGAGCAGAGACCCAGTACTTC
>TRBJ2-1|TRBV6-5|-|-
CASSYSLLLDEQFF
TGTGCCAGCAGTTACAGTCTCCTATTGGATGAGCAGTTCTTC
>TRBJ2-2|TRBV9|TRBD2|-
CASTGGGVTGELFF
TGTGCCAGCACCGGCGGGGGAGTCACCGGGGAGCTGTTTTTT
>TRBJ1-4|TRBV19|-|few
CASSPQGSEKLFF
TGTGCCAGTAGTCCCCAGGGATCTGAAAAACTGTTTTTT
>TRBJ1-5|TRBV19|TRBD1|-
CASRGQGASNQPQHF
TGTGCCAGTAGGGGTCAGGGGGCCAGCAATCAGCCCCAGCATTTT
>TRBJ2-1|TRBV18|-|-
CASSLQGGYNEQFF
TGTGCCAGCTCACTCCAAGGGGGCTACAATGAGCAGTTCTTC
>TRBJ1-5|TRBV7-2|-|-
CASSLGGFGQPQHF
TGTGCCAGCAGCTTAGGAGGGTTTGGTCAGCCCCAGCATTTT
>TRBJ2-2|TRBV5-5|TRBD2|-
CASSFDVSGGTGELFF
TGTGCCAGCAGCTTTGACGTTTCCGGGGGGACCGGGGAGCTGTTTTTT
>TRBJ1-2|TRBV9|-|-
CASSLDRNYGYTF
TGTGCCAGCAGCCTAGACAGAAACTATGGCTACACCTTC
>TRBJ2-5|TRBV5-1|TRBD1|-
CASSFGTGKETQYF
TGCGCCAGCAGCTTCGGGACAGGGAAAGAGACCCAGTACTTC
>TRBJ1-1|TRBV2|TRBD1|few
CASSVDRGNTEAFF
TGTGCCAGCAGTGTAGACAGGGGTAACACTGAAGCTTTCTTT
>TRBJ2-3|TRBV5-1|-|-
CASSFRAGTDTQYF
TGCGCCAGCAGCTTCCGGGCGGGCACAGATACGCAGTATTTT
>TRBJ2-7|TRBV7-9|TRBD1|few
CASSPSIMGQGSYEQYF
TGTGCCAGCAGCCCCTCAATAATGGGACAGGGGTCTTACGAGCAGTACTTC
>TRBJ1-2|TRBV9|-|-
CASSVDVGFYGYTF
TGTGCCAGCAGCGTAGATGTGGGGTTCTATGGCTACACCTTT
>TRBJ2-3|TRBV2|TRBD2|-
CASSERGLAGVGDTQYF
TGTGCCAGCAGTGAAAGGGGACTAGCGGGAGTGGGGGATACGCAGTATTTT
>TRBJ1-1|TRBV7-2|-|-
CASSPPPEAFF
TGTGCCAGCAGCCCCCCCCCTGAAGCTTTCTTT
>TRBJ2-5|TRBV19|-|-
CASSNQETQYF
TGTGCCAGTAGTAACCAAGAGACCCAGTACTTC
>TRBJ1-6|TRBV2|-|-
CASSEAPGTPLHF
TGTGCCAGCAGTGAAGCTCCCGGGACCCCCCTCCACTTT
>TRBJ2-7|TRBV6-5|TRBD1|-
CASSYLPGGPYEQYF
TGTGCCAGCAGTTACCTTCCAGGGGGTCCCTACGAGCAGTACTTC
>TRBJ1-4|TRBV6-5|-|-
CASSSLGGEKLFF
TGTGCCAGCAGTTCACTAGGGGGAGAAAAACTGTTTTTT
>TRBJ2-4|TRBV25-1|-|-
CASRGDRGRSKNIQYF
TGTGCCAGCAGAGGGGATAGGGGTCGGTCCAAAAACATTCAGTACTTC
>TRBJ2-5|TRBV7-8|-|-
CASSFESREETQYF
TGTGCCAGCAGCTTTGAATCTAGGGAAGAGACCCAGTACTTC
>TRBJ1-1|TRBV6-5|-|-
CASSQNRNTEAFF
TGTGCCAGCAGTCAGAACAGGAACACTGAAGCTTTCTTT
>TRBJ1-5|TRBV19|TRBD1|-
CASSIGTGGRSNQPQHF
TGTGCCAGTAGTATTGGGACAGGAGGTCGGAGCAATCAGCCCCAGCATTTT
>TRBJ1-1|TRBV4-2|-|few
CASSQGLYKQAGNTEAFF
TGTGCCAGCAGCCAAGGCCTTTATAAGCAGGCCGGGAACACTGAAGCTTTCTTT
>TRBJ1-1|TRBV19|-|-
CASTLTYNTEAFF
TGTGCCAGTACTCTGACATATAACACTGAAGCTTTCTTT
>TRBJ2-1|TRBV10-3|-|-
CAISAGDNEQFF
TGTGCCATCAGTGCGGGCGACAATGAGCAGTTCTTC
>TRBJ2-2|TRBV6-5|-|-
CASTGLTGELFF
TGTGCCAGCACAGGGTTAACCGGGGAGCTGTTTTTT